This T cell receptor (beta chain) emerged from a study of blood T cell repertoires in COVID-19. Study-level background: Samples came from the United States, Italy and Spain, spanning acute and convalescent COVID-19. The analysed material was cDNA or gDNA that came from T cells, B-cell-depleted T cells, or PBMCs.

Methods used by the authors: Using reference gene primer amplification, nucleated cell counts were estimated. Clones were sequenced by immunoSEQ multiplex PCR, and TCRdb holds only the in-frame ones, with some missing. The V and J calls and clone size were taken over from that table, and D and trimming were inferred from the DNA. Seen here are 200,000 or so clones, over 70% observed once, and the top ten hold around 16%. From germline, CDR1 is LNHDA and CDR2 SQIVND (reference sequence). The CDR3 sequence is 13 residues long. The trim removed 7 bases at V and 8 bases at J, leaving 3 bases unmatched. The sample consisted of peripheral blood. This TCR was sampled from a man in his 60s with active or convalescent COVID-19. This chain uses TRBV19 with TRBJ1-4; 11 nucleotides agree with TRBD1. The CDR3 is CASNGDRGEKLFF. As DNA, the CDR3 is TGTGCCAGTAATGGGGACAGGGGGGAAAAACTGTTTTTT.